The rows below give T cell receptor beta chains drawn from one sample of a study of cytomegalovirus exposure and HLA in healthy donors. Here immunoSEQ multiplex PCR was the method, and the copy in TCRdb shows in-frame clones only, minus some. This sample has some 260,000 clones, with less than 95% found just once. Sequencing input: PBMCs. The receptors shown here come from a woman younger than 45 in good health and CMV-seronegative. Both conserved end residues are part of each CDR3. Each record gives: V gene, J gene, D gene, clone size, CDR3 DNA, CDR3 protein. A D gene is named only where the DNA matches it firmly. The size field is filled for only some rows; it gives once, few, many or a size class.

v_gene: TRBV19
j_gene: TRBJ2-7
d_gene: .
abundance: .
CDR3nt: TGTGCCAGTAGCTCACCCTCGGCCGAGCAGTACTTC
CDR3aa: CASSSPSAEQYF

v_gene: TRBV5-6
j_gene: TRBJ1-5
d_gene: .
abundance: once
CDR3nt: TGTGCCAGCAGCTTGGGGGGCGGCAATCAGCCCCAGCATTTT
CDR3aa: CASSLGGGNQPQHF

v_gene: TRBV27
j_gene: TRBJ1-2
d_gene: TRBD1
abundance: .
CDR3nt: TGTGCCAGCAGTCTAGGACAGGGGGTTAACTATGGCTACACCTTC
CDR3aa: CASSLGQGVNYGYTF

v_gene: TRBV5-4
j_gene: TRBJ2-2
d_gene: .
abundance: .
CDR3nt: TGTGCCAGCAGCTGGGAGGCTACCGGGGAGCTGTTTTTT
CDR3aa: CASSWEATGELFF

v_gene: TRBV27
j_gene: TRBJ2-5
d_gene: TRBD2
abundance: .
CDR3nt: TGTGCCAGCAGTCCCCTAGCGGGAGAAGAGACCCAGTACTTC
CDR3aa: CASSPLAGEETQYF

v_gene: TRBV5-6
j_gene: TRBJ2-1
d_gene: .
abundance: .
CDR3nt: TGTGCCAGCAGCTTGGGGCCTTTAGATGAGCAGTTCTTC
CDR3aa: CASSLGPLDEQFF

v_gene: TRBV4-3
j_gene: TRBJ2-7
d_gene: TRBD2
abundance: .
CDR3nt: TGCGCCAGCAGCCTCGGACTAGTTGGTTACGAGCAGTACTTC
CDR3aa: CASSLGLVGYEQYF

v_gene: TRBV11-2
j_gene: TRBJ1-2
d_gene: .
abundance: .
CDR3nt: TGTGCCAGCAGCCCCCAGTCGGGATATGGCTACACCTTC
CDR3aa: CASSPQSGYGYTF

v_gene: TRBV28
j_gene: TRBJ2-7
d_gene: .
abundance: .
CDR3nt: TGTGCCAGCAGTCCTACCGGGACAAACTACGAGCAGTACTTC
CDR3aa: CASSPTGTNYEQYF

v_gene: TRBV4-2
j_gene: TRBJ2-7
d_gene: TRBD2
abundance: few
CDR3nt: TGTGCCAGCAGTCCCGGGACTAGCGGCTACGAGCAGTACTTC
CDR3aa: CASSPGTSGYEQYF

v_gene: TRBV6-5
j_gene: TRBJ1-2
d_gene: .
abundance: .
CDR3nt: TGTGCCAGCAGTTACGGGGCGACGGACTATGGCTACACCTTC
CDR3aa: CASSYGATDYGYTF